This T cell receptor (beta chain) was observed in a study of cytomegalovirus exposure and HLA in healthy donors. Overall study findings and caveats: There were some V segments, including TRBV6-2 and TRBV6-3, excluded as indistinguishable. According to the study, 160 or so TCR beta chains were cytomegalovirus-associated.

The PCR was carried out with 60 Vbeta primers and 13 Jbeta primers. Profiling relied on immunoSEQ multiplex PCR, and the TCRdb table lists in-frame clones only, not all of them. The table lists about 65,000 clones, around 77% of them singletons. This CDR3 contains 14 residues. The germline CDR1 and CDR2 sequences are GTSNPN and SVGIG (reference sequence). V was pared by 4 bases and J by 6 bases, with 7 bases of the junction left unmatched. To note about this clone: Its antigen is undetermined.

Each donor was healthy, and each was a bone marrow donor. What was sequenced was PBMCs. This chain connects TRBV30 to TRBJ2-2; 8 positions match TRBD1. This clonotype was obtained from a woman aged 25 to 45 in good health and CMV-seronegative. CDR3 coding DNA: TGTGCCTGGACCCGGACAGGGCGGGCCGGGGAGCTGTTTTTT. As protein: CAWTRTGRAGELFF.